This T cell receptor beta chain comes out of a study of blood T cells in healthy people across ages. The ends were cut back, 4 bases at V and 5 bases at J, with 18 bases in the middle. Looked up from germline, CDR1 is SGHRS and CDR2 is YFSETQ. The CDR3 loop spans 15 amino acids. Next came a second PCR, run for about 6 to 12 cycles, which used a sample-barcoded 5' primer along with a J-beta primer mix. One entry per CDR3 protein, called by TCRdb with MiXCR from the 5' RACE reads. This sample has roughly 680,000 distinct CDR3 sequences, with more than 20% found just once. In its sample, this clonotype was seen a few times. Its antigen is unidentified. Study-level points and caveats: Naive T cell percentage showed a strong correlation with TCR beta diversity. A roughly linear fall in TCR beta diversity per million T cells was seen with increasing age.

Sequencing was carried out using blood. The chain recombines TRBV5-1 with TRBJ2-5; maybe TRBD2 (5 bases). The origin of this receptor is a man between 65 and 85 years old in good health. CDR3 in amino acids: CASSGIGDSGETQYF. In nucleotides, the CDR3 is TGCGCCAGCAGCGGCATCGGGGATTCTGGGGAGACCCAGTACTTC.